The clone carrying this TCR beta chain was seen once. The data were taken from a study of blood T cell repertoires in COVID-19. Whole-study context: The United States, Italy and Spain were the sources of the acute and convalescent COVID-19 samples. Sources were T cells, B-cell-depleted T cells, or PBMCs; the material itself was cDNA or gDNA.

Residents of 24 US areas, aged about 18 to 100 years, made up the participants. Clinical history reported by participants formed the basis on which cohorts were assigned. There are 15 residues in the CDR3. V was clipped by 3 bases and J by 0 bases, with 11 bases between them. Germline V gives CDR1 KGHSH, CDR2 LQKENI. Clones were read by immunoSEQ multiplex PCR, and TCRdb kept only the in-frame ones, dropping some. The sample lists roughly 250,000 clones; around nine tenths were seen once. Specimen: PBMCs or T cells enriched from blood (not recorded which). The sequence was collected from a young woman who had recovered from COVID-19. This chain connects TRBV18 to TRBJ1-2, with D tentatively TRBD1 (5 bases). The CDR3 is CASSPTTDPNYGYTF. The CDR3 bases are TGTGCCAGCTCACCTACGACAGATCCTAACTATGGCTACACCTTC.